The rows below give T cell receptor beta chains drawn from one sample of a study of T cell responses to AZD1222 COVID-19 vaccine. Data came from immunoSEQ multiplex PCR; TCRdb stores just in-frame clones and leaves some out. Among around 170,000 clones, 90% were seen once, and the ten largest hold approximately 1.5%. The specimen was peripheral blood, collected on day 0 of AZD1222 vaccination. Source of these receptors: an adult in good health. Both conserved end residues are part of each CDR3. A D gene is named only where the DNA matches it firmly. The size field is filled for only some rows; it gives once, few, many or a size class.

CDR3 length	V gene	clone size	D gene	J gene	CDR3 DNA	CDR3 protein
14	TRBV24-1	.	.	TRBJ1-5	TGTGCCACCAGTACGAACTGGGACAATCAGCCCCAGCATTTT	CATSTNWDNQPQHF
14	TRBV10-3	.	.	TRBJ1-5	TGTGCCATCAGTGATTTAGGGCTCTGGGAGCCCCAGCATTTT	CAISDLGLWEPQHF
14	TRBV3-1/TRBV3-2	.	.	TRBJ1-1	TGTGCCAGCAGCCAGGGAGGGGACGAGAGTGAAGCTTTCTTT	CASSQGGDESEAFF
13	TRBV28	once	.	TRBJ1-3	TGTGCCAGCAGCGTGAGGGCAGGAGACACCATATATTTT	CASSVRAGDTIYF
14	TRBV4-1	.	TRBD1	TRBJ2-7	TGCGCCAGCAGCCTTACCGGGACAGACTACGAGCAGTACTTC	CASSLTGTDYEQYF
18	TRBV3-1/TRBV3-2	.	TRBD2	TRBJ2-6	TGTGCCAGCAGCCAAGGGGGACTACGGAGCTCTGGGGCCAACGTCCTGACTTTC	CASSQGGLRSSGANVLTF
16	TRBV4-3	.	.	TRBJ1-6	TGCGCCAGCAGCCAGGTCGGGACTGCCCAATCGTCGACCCTCCACTTT	CASSQVGTAQSSTLHF
15	TRBV5-4	.	.	TRBJ1-3	TGTGCCAGCAGCTGGGGGCCGGGGACTGGAAACACCATATATTTT	CASSWGPGTGNTIYF
8	TRBV20-1	.	.	TRBJ2-5	TGCAGTGTAGAGACCCAGTACTTC	CSVETQYF
14	TRBV24-1	.	.	TRBJ2-6	TGTGCCACCAGTGACCGGTCTGGGGCCAACGTCCTGACTTTC	CATSDRSGANVLTF
17	TRBV7-2	.	.	TRBJ1-2	TGTGCCAGCACCGGCCCTAGATTGAGCCTATTGGCCTATGGCTACACCTTC	CASTGPRLSLLAYGYTF
15	TRBV18	once	.	TRBJ1-2	TGTGCCAGCTCACCGACAGGAGGGGTGCACTATGGCTACACCTTC	CASSPTGGVHYGYTF
14	TRBV5-1	.	TRBD1	TRBJ2-3	TGCGCCAGCAAAAGGACAGGGGGTCAAGATACGCAGTATTTT	CASKRTGGQDTQYF
16	TRBV7-2	few	TRBD1	TRBJ1-4	TGTGCCAGCAGCAACTTTCCGGGACAGCATAATGAAAAACTGTTTTTT	CASSNFPGQHNEKLFF
15	TRBV2	.	TRBD2	TRBJ2-1	TGTGCCAGCAGTGAAGGGGCTAGCGGGGGCTATGAGCAGTTCTTC	CASSEGASGGYEQFF
16	TRBV3-1/TRBV3-2	.	.	TRBJ1-6	TGTGCCAGCAGTCTCAGTGGGGGGGGGCATAATTCACCCCTCCACTTT	CASSLSGGGHNSPLHF
13	TRBV18	.	.	TRBJ1-1	TGTGCCAGCTCGGAACTCGCGGACACTGAAGCTTTCTTT	CASSELADTEAFF
13	TRBV28	.	.	TRBJ1-1	TGTGCCAGCAGTTTAAATAAGGTCGGGGGAGCTTTCTTT	CASSLNKVGGAFF
11	TRBV6-5	.	.	TRBJ1-1	TGTGCCAGCGGGGTGACCACTGAAGCTTTCTTT	CASGVTTEAFF
13	TRBV12-3/TRBV12-4	.	.	TRBJ1-6	TGTGCCAGCGCTCTGGGAACACATTCACCCCTCCACTTT	CASALGTHSPLHF
13	TRBV28	.	.	TRBJ2-3	TGTGCCAGCAGTCCACAGATTCGGGAACCGCAGTATTTT	CASSPQIREPQYF
15	TRBV4-2	.	.	TRBJ2-7	TGTGCCAGCAGCCAAGAGGTGGGGTGGAGGTACGAGCAGTACTTC	CASSQEVGWRYEQYF